One sample yielded the 25 T cell receptor beta chains listed below, sequenced in a study of blood T cell repertoires in COVID-19. Data came from immunoSEQ multiplex PCR; TCRdb stores just in-frame clones and leaves some out. The repertoire holds under 300,000 clones, with 89% as singletons. Material for sequencing was peripheral blood. The receptors originated from a woman in her thirties or forties who had recovered from COVID-19.

The CDR3 region is CASSSGTGGTGYTF. Written as DNA, the CDR3 is TGCGCCAGCAGCTCAGGGACAGGCGGGACTGGCTACACCTTC. This chain joins TRBV5-1 and TRBJ1-2, with 8 bases identical to TRBD1. Germline V gene lookup returns CDR1 SGHRS and CDR2 YFSETQ. The CDR3 has 14 residues. Losses at the gene ends were 3 bases for V and 7 bases for J; bases not matched to a gene: 8. Drawing the rest from reference TRBV5-1 and TRBJ1-2, the complete variable domain is KAGVTQTPRYLIKTRGQQVTLSCSPISGHRSVSWYQQTPGQGLQFLFEYFSETQRNKGNFPGRFSGRQFSNSRSEMNVSTLELGDSALYLCASSSGTGGTGYTFGSGTRLTVV.

This sequence joins TRBV30 and TRBJ1-2; a possible D gene is TRBD1 (5 bases). The CDR3 is 12 amino acids. Germline CDR1 reads GTSNPN; CDR2 reads SVGIG (reference sequence). Trimming removed 7 bases at V and 5 bases at J, with 14 bases between. CDR3 sequence: CASREGAYGYTF. The CDR3 nucleotides read TGTGCCTCAAGAGAAGGGGCGTATGGCTACACCTTC.

V gene TRBV11-3 combines with J gene TRBJ1-4, with 9 bases lining up with TRBD1. J was trimmed by 6 bases and V by 2 bases; bases with no gene match: 7. There are 16 residues in the CDR3. From germline, CDR1 is SGHNT and CDR2 YENEEA. This chain's CDR3 is CASSLYQGTGYEKLFF. The CDR3 region has the DNA TGTGCCAGCAGCTTATACCAAGGGACAGGGTATGAAAAACTGTTTTTT.

J is TRBJ1-1 and V is TRBV10-3; tentative D call: TRBD1 (6 bases). The V end was cut by 6 bases, the J end by 6 bases, with 20 bases between. CDR3 size: 15 residues. Germline CDR1 and CDR2: ENHRY and SYGVKD. CDR3 amino acids: CAIRSGWRQEAEAFF. In DNA form, the CDR3 reads TGTGCCATCAGGTCTGGTTGGCGACAGGAGGCTGAAGCTTTCTTT.

This chain connects TRBV6-2 or TRBV6-3 to TRBJ2-5; D is unclear. This CDR3 has 13 residues. V was shortened by 2 bases and J by 7 bases, with 11 bases between the two germline ends. Per germline, CDR1 MNHEY and CDR2 SVGEGT. The CDR3 loop reads CASSYLARGTQYF. The CDR3 nucleotides are TGTGCCAGCAGTTACCTGGCTCGAGGGACCCAGTACTTC.

The chain is built from TRBV19 and TRBJ2-5; a weak D match, TRBD2 (6 bases). Germline V gene lookup returns CDR1 LNHDA and CDR2 SQIVND (reference sequence). V dropped 3 bases and J dropped 4 bases, with 15 bases sitting between them. The CDR3 is 15 residues long. The CDR3 DNA reads as TGTGCCAGTAGTATTAATAGTGGGGGAGGAGAGACCCAGTACTTC. Amino acids: CASSINSGGGETQYF. Full variable domain (missing parts from reference TRBV19 and TRBJ2-5): DGGITQSPKYLFRKEGQNVTLSCEQNLNHDAMYWYRQDPGQGLRLIYYSQIVNDFQKGDIAEGYSVSREKKESFPLTVTSAQKNPTAFYLCASSINSGGGETQYFGPGTRLLVL.

This clone was seen a single time. The rearrangement joins TRBV2 to TRBJ1-2; D is unclear. The CDR3 length is 12 residues. V lost 9 bases to trimming and J lost 4 bases, with 12 bases between them. Per germline, CDR1 SNHLY and CDR2 FYNNEI. The CDR3 loop is CASGPTIYGYTF. CDR3 bases: TGTGCCAGTGGGCCGACGATCTATGGCTACACCTTC.

The CDR3 DNA reads as TGCGCCAGCAGCGTACGTGGGGACACTGGAAACACCATATATTTT. It codes for CASSVRGDTGNTIYF. This chain connects TRBV5-1 to TRBJ1-3, with D perhaps matching TRBD1 (6 bases). The ends were cut back, 4 bases at V and 2 bases at J, with 13 bases in the middle. Germline CDR1 reads SGHRS; CDR2 reads YFSETQ. The CDR3 loop spans 15 amino acids.

The rearrangement links TRBV28 to TRBJ1-1; D is undetermined. Trimming removed 4 bases from V and 11 bases from J, with 17 bases in between. The CDR3 contains 13 residues. The V gene's germline CDR1 is MDHEN and CDR2 SYDVKM. The chain's CDR3 is CASSSTRQIWAFF. CDR3 sequence (DNA): TGTGCCAGCAGTTCCACCAGGCAGATATGGGCTTTCTTT.

This chain joins TRBV3-1 (or the pseudogene TRBV3-2) and TRBJ1-1; weak D call: TRBD1 (5 bases). V dropped 0 bases and J dropped 10 bases, with 12 bases sitting between them. This CDR3 contains 13 residues. Germline V gene sequence: CDR1 LGHDT, CDR2 YNNKEL (reference sequence). CDR3 nucleotides: TGTGCCAGCAGCCAAGAGCGGGGGTTGAGAGCTTTCTTT. The encoded protein is CASSQERGLRAFF.

DNA of the CDR3: TGTGCCAGCAGGGGGGACAGGGGAGATGGCTACACCTTC. The encoded protein is CASRGDRGDGYTF. V is TRBV28 and J is TRBJ1-2, with 10 bases fitting TRBD1. The CDR3 sequence is 13 residues long. V dropped 6 bases and J dropped 6; count of bases not matched to a gene: 4. Germline V gives CDR1 MDHEN, CDR2 SYDVKM.

This clone was seen just once. The V and J genes are TRBV5-4 and TRBJ2-5; 11 bases are a match to TRBD1. Germline V lookup: CDR1 SGHNT, CDR2 YYREEE (reference sequence). The ends lost 4 bases at V and 2 bases at J; junction bases unmatched: 4. This CDR3 comprises 15 residues. The CDR3 DNA reads as TGTGCCAGCAGCGGGGGACAGGGGGGGCAAGAGACCCAGTACTTC. Encoded protein: CASSGGQGGQETQYF.

The V call is TRBV5-1, the J call TRBJ2-5; a weak D match, TRBD2 (5 bases). The V gene's germline CDR1 is SGHRS and CDR2 YFSETQ. The length of the CDR3 is 13 residues. Trimming left V 6 bases short and J 3 bases short, with 12 bases between. CDR3: CASTPTSKETQYF. CDR3 nucleotides: TGCGCCAGCACTCCTACTAGTAAAGAGACCCAGTACTTC.

This clone was seen just once. The chain is built from TRBV7-2 and TRBJ2-3; D is undetermined. Trimming cost V 5 bases and J 5 bases, with 20 bases left between them. This CDR3 is 16 amino acids long. CDR1 and CDR2 (germline): SGHTA, FQGNSA. The CDR3 is CASSKTSSRRRDTQYF. CDR3 bases: TGTGCCAGCAGCAAAACATCGTCTAGGAGAAGAGATACGCAGTATTTT.

V usage is TRBV30 and J usage is TRBJ2-1; 8 nucleotides line up with TRBD2. There are 13 residues in the CDR3. Germline trimming cut 3 bases from V and 16 bases from J; bases unmatched to any gene: 14. The germline V gene has CDR1 GTSNPN and CDR2 SVGIG (reference sequence). CDR3 in amino acids: CAWRGLGTGPLFF. The CDR3 DNA is TGTGCCTGGAGGGGACTAGGAACAGGGCCCCTCTTCTTC.

The CDR3 DNA is TGTGCCACCCCCGGACCAGGGGTCAACACCGGGGAGCTGTTTTTT. Translation: CATPGPGVNTGELFF. This chain connects TRBV6-5 to TRBJ2-2; D possibly corresponds to TRBD1 (6 bases). The CDR3 spans 15 residues. V was cut by 10 bases and J by 2 bases, with 17 bases left in between. In germline, CDR1 is MNHEY, CDR2 SVGAGI.

This chain links TRBV4-3 with TRBJ2-5, with D possibly matching TRBD1 (6 bases). CDR3 size: 16 residues. V was pared by 0 bases and J by 5 bases, with 16 bases between. The germline V gene has CDR1 LGHNA and CDR2 YSLEER. The CDR3 nucleotides read TGCGCCAGCAGCCAAGATGGGGGCTCCCGTCGGGAGACCCAGTACTTC. This gives the protein CASSQDGGSRRETQYF.

The chain uses TRBV29-1 and TRBJ1-3, with D tentatively TRBD1 (5 bases). The germline V gene encodes CDR1 SQVTM and CDR2 ANQGSEA. Trimming left V 6 bases short and J 2 bases short, with 11 bases between. This CDR3 region has 13 residues. In DNA form, the CDR3 reads TGCAGCGTGGCTACAGGTCCTGGAAACACCATATATTTT. Amino acid sequence: CSVATGPGNTIYF.

V gene TRBV20-1 combines with J gene TRBJ2-1, with D possibly matching TRBD2 (5 bases). This CDR3 contains 11 residues. Trimming removed 7 bases at V and 12 bases at J, with 16 bases between. Germline V gives CDR1 DFQATT, CDR2 SNEGSKA (reference sequence). The CDR3 DNA is TGCAGTGTCCCTCAAGCGGTGGGGCAGTTCTTC. Encoded protein: CSVPQAVGQFF.

This clone was detected only once. The chain links TRBV19 to TRBJ2-3, with 16 positions matching TRBD2. V lost 4 bases and J lost 3; bases outside the gene matches: 7. The CDR3 runs 18 residues. Germline loops: CDR1 LNHDA, CDR2 SQIVND (reference sequence). The chain's CDR3 is CASSTYPGLAGGTDTQYF. CDR3 sequence (DNA): TGTGCCAGTAGTACGTATCCGGGACTAGCGGGAGGGACAGATACGCAGTATTTT.

The genes are TRBV5-1 and TRBJ2-3; no reliable D call. The germline CDR1 and CDR2 sequences are SGHRS and YFSETQ. CDR3 size: 14 residues. V lost 0 bases and J lost 3, with 8 bases in between. The CDR3 sequence: CASSLAVHTDTQYF. In DNA form, the CDR3 reads TGCGCCAGCAGCTTGGCAGTTCATACAGATACGCAGTATTTT.

V is TRBV5-3 and J is TRBJ2-7; 16 nucleotides agree with TRBD2. TRBV5-3 has ORF status, its function being uncertain. This CDR3 is built from 17 residues. The V and J ends lost 4 bases and 1 base, in that order; junction bases with no gene match: 5. CDR3 sequence (DNA): TGTGCCAGAAGCGTCGGGACTAGCGGGAGGGATTCCTACGAGCAGTACGTC. Amino acid sequence: CARSVGTSGRDSYEQYV.

A single count supports this clone. The gene calls are TRBV18 and TRBJ2-1; TRBD1 might be the D (5 bases). Trimming pared 0 bases from V and 0 bases from J, leaving 9 bases between. The CDR3 is 16 residues long. Germline values: CDR1 KGHSH, CDR2 LQKENI. CDR3 bases: TGTGCCAGCTCACCACCCCGGACACCCTCCTACAATGAGCAGTTCTTC. Translating gives CASSPPRTPSYNEQFF.

The chain employs TRBV11-2 and TRBJ2-1; D is undetermined. CDR1 SGHAT and CDR2 FQNNGV come from the germline V gene. Trimming removed 5 bases from V and 9 bases from J, with 8 bases in between. This CDR3 contains 11 residues. CDR3 sequence: CASSTQLEQFF. CDR3 DNA sequence: TGTGCCAGCAGCACACAGCTTGAGCAGTTCTTC. Complete variable domain (other parts from reference TRBV11-2 and TRBJ2-1): EAGVAQSPRYKIIEKRQSVAFWCNPISGHATLYWYQQILGQGPKLLIQFQNNGVVDDSQLPKDRFSAERLKGVDSTLKIQPAKLEDSAVYLCASSTQLEQFFGPGTRLTVL.

This clone was detected only once. CDR3 sequence: CASTYRVTWAFF. The CDR3 DNA is TGTGCCAGCACTTACCGGGTCACATGGGCTTTCTTT. The chain links TRBV27 to TRBJ1-1, with D unclear. CDR1 and CDR2 (germline): MNHEY, SMNVEV (reference sequence). The CDR3 covers 12 residues. Trimming removed 7 bases from V and 11 bases from J, with 17 bases in between.